A single sample gave rise to the 2 T cell receptor beta chains below, sequenced in a study of cytomegalovirus exposure and HLA in healthy donors (dated by TCRdb to about 2017). The library was produced with the immunoSEQ multiplex PCR assay. The multiplex PCR relied on a mix of 60 forward primers for TCR Vbeta segments and 13 reverse primers for TCR Jbeta segments. In its TCRdb copy, this immuneACCESS table keeps in-frame sequences only and misses some clones. Where compared with another copy, unresolved V genes explain less than half of these, and the others have no known cause. The sample includes about 120,000 clones, with around 69% observed a single time. Approximately 8.5% of the sample is taken by the ten largest. Sequenced input: PBMCs. The source of these receptors is a woman in her forties in good health and CMV-seropositive.

CDR3 amino acids: CAWSVRDRDLPEEKLFF. The CDR3, as DNA: TGTGCCTGGAGTGTACGGGACAGAGATCTACCTGAGGAAAAACTGTTTTTT. The V gene is TRBV30, the J gene TRBJ1-4; TRBD1 matches at 7 bases. V shed 0 bases, J shed 8 bases, and the junction held 15 bases outside the gene matches. The CDR3 extends over 17 amino acids. The germline gives CDR1 GTSNPN, CDR2 SVGIG (reference sequence).

This chain links TRBV5-1 with TRBJ2-1; 8 positions agree with TRBD2. V was pared by 1 base and J by 4 bases, with 4 bases of the junction left unmatched. Germline assignment: CDR1 SGHRS and CDR2 YFSETQ. The CDR3 covers 15 residues. This CDR3 reads CASSLTSGEYNEQFF. DNA for the CDR3: TGCGCCAGCAGCTTGACTAGCGGAGAGTACAATGAGCAGTTCTTC.